This entry concerns a single TCR beta chain. No antigen is known for it. Extraction and reverse transcription of RNA yielded cDNA as the sequencing template. Produced via immunoSEQ multiplex PCR; TCRdb's table is partial and in-frame only. The table has 150,000 or so clones, less than 75% seen once. V was trimmed by 6 bases and J by 2 bases, leaving 16 bases between them. The CDR3 consists of 15 residues. Germline CDR1 reads SNHLY; CDR2 reads FYNNEI. These data come from a study of CD8+ T cells in alopecia areata. About the study: Treated patients received oral tofacitinib, 5 to 10 mg twice daily. The tofacitinib course ran for 6 to 18 months and was followed by 6 months off drug. The study's findings and limits: Mice showed clearer TCR sharing than patients did, a gap that was possibly HLA-related. The study also sequences resident alphabeta T cells of normal skin in scalp samples.

The chain recombines TRBV2 with TRBJ1-2; D ambiguous. The sequencing used CD8+ T cells sorted from blood, collected at week 0. This receptor was identified in a human donor with alopecia areata. The CDR3 DNA reads TGTGCCAGCAGCCCGATAGAGGCGAGAAACTATGGCTACACCTTC. Translation gives CASSPIEARNYGYTF.